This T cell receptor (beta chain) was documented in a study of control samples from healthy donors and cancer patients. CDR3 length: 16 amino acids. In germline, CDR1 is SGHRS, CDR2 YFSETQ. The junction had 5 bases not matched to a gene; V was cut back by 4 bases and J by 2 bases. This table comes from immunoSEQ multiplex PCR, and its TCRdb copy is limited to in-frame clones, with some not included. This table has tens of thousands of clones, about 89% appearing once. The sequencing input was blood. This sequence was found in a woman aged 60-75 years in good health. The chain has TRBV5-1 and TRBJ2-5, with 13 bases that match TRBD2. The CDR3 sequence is CASSLGTSGAQETQYF. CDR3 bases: TGCGCCAGCAGCCTCGGGACTAGCGGGGCTCAAGAGACCCAGTACTTC.